One sample yielded the 7 T cell receptor beta chains listed below, sequenced in a study of shared clonotypes between healthy human individuals. The repertoire was sequenced with immunoSEQ multiplex PCR; TCRdb's copy has only in-frame clones and lacks some. The sample consists of about a million clones, roughly 77% of them appearing once. Sequencing input: memory CD4+ T cells from PBMCs. Subset described: CD45RA-negative fraction. The receptors were sampled from a man between 18 and 35 years old in good health. Some clones in this sample may be carry-over from other donors' samples.

The chain recombines TRBV28 with TRBJ2-6; 10 nucleotides align to TRBD1. Germline trimming cut 5 bases from V and 0 bases from J; bases unmatched to any gene: 4. Germline loops: CDR1 MDHEN, CDR2 SYDVKM. The CDR3 consists of 17 residues. The CDR3 protein is CASSRDRGSSGANVLTF. The CDR3 DNA sequence: TGTGCCAGCAGTAGGGACAGGGGTAGCTCTGGGGCCAACGTCCTGACTTTC.

This clone was picked up one time. This sample includes further DNA sequences coding for the same CDR3. The CDR3 is CASSPGGANVLTF. The CDR3 bases are TGTGCCAGCAGCCCGGGTGGGGCCAACGTCCTGACTTTC. This sequence joins TRBV7-3 and TRBJ2-6; no definite D call. In germline, CDR1 is SGHTA, CDR2 FQGTGA. This CDR3 has 13 amino acids. The V end lost 5 bases, the J end lost 3 bases, and 5 bases lay between the germline ends.

The CDR3 nucleotides are TGTGCCAGCAGCCGGTGGGGCCTCGGGGGTCCGAACACCGGGGAGCTGTTTTTT. Translation: CASSRWGLGGPNTGELFF. This sequence joins TRBV7-9 and TRBJ2-2; D is perhaps TRBD2 (6 bases). CDR3 length equals 18 residues. Trimming shortened V by 5 bases and J by 0 bases, and 19 bases separated the two germline ends. Germline CDR1 and CDR2: SEHNR and FQNEAQ (reference sequence).

The chain employs TRBV5-1 and TRBJ2-5, with TRBD2 matching over 9 bases. This CDR3 spans 16 amino acids. Germline V lookup: CDR1 SGHRS, CDR2 YFSETQ. V gave up 4 bases and J gave up 5 bases; unmatched junction bases: 12. CDR3 sequence: CASSTLAGARGETQYF. CDR3 sequence (DNA): TGCGCCAGCAGCACCTTAGCGGGAGCCAGGGGGGAGACCCAGTACTTC.

The chain carries TRBV7-9 and TRBJ2-5, with no clear D. The DNA end lines up better with TRBJ2-7; the J call may be wrong. Germline loops: CDR1 SEHNR, CDR2 FQNEAQ (reference sequence). CDR3 length: 14 residues. CDR3: CASSLDRVPYEQYF. DNA of the CDR3: TGTGCCAGCAGCCTTGACCGCGTGCCCTACGAGCAGTACTTC.

The chain combines TRBV7-2 with TRBJ2-7, with 7 bases identical to TRBD1. J was trimmed by 5 bases and V by 6 bases; bases with no gene match: 7. Germline CDR1 reads SGHTA; CDR2 reads FQGNSA. The CDR3 contains 13 residues. The CDR3: CASSQDRQNEQYF. CDR3 DNA sequence: TGTGCCAGCAGTCAGGACAGGCAAAACGAGCAGTACTTC. Complete variable domain (other parts from reference TRBV7-2 and TRBJ2-7): GAGVSQSPSNKVTEKGKDVELRCDPISGHTALYWYRQSLGQGLEFLIYFQGNSAPDKSGLPSDRFSAERTGGSVSTLTIQRTQQEDSAVYLCASSQDRQNEQYFGPGTRLTVT.

With regard to this clone: This likely stems from a read error, as it lies one base from a far larger clone. The sample carries other DNA sequences with the same CDR3. The chain combines TRBV27 with TRBJ1-2, with D hard to call. The germline V gene has CDR1 MNHEY and CDR2 SMNVEV (reference sequence). The germline V and J ends were trimmed by 0 bases and 1 base, with 6 bases remaining between them. The CDR3 consists of 14 residues. CDR3 DNA: TGTGCCAGCAGTTTATCCGGGTATAACTATGGCTACACCTTC. Translating it yields CASSLSGYNYGYTF.